A selection of T cell receptor beta chains follows, all from one sample in a study of T cell clonotyping in hematopoietic cell transplantation. Method: immunoSEQ multiplex PCR; TCRdb's copy keeps in-frame clones and lacks some. Of about 250 clones listed, 90% are singletons. The material was PBMCs, obtained 30 days after allogeneic stem cell transplant. The receptors derive from a young adult male patient who had an allogeneic stem cell transplant, so the T cells may come from the graft donor. Some clones in this sample may be carry-over from other donors' samples. CDR3s include the opening cysteine and the closing phenylalanine or tryptophan. Each record gives: J gene, V gene, D gene, clone size, CDR3 protein, CDR3 DNA. A D gene is named only where the DNA matches it firmly. A clone size is listed for some rows: how often the clone was seen (once, few, many), or a class if it is expanded.

j_gene: TRBJ2-1
v_gene: TRBV29-1
d_gene: .
abundance: .
CDR3aa: CSVEDRRGTYNEQFF
CDR3nt: TGCAGCGTTGAAGATCGAAGGGGGACCTACAATGAGCAGTTCTTC

j_gene: TRBJ1-4
v_gene: TRBV7-9
d_gene: .
abundance: .
CDR3aa: CASSFRGYATNEKLFF
CDR3nt: TGTGCCAGCAGCTTCAGGGGTTACGCAACTAATGAAAAACTGTTTTTT

j_gene: TRBJ2-3
v_gene: TRBV6-5
d_gene: .
abundance: .
CDR3aa: CASSNRWGGDTQYF
CDR3nt: TGTGCCAGCAGTAACCGGTGGGGCGGAGATACGCAGTATTTT

j_gene: TRBJ1-2
v_gene: TRBV15
d_gene: TRBD1
abundance: .
CDR3aa: CATSRPDRVNGYTF
CDR3nt: TGTGCCACCAGCAGACCCGACAGGGTGAATGGCTACACCTTC

j_gene: TRBJ1-2
v_gene: TRBV19
d_gene: .
abundance: .
CDR3aa: CASSPQGSNYGYTF
CDR3nt: TGTGCCAGTAGTCCCCAGGGGTCTAACTATGGCTACACCTTC

j_gene: TRBJ1-1
v_gene: TRBV9
d_gene: TRBD1
abundance: .
CDR3aa: CASSGDRGQTEAFF
CDR3nt: TGTGCCAGCAGCGGGGACAGGGGGCAGACTGAAGCTTTCTTT

j_gene: TRBJ1-2
v_gene: TRBV19
d_gene: .
abundance: .
CDR3aa: CASSTAPRTLYGYTF
CDR3nt: TGTGCCAGTAGTACTGCCCCGAGGACCCTCTATGGCTACACCTTC

j_gene: TRBJ2-7
v_gene: TRBV27
d_gene: .
abundance: .
CDR3aa: CASSLFAGSYEQYF
CDR3nt: TGTGCCAGCAGTTTATTCGCGGGGTCCTACGAGCAGTACTTC

j_gene: TRBJ2-2
v_gene: TRBV27
d_gene: TRBD1
abundance: .
CDR3aa: CASSPGQGARTGELFF
CDR3nt: TGTGCCAGCAGTCCGGGACAGGGGGCAAGGACCGGGGAGCTGTTTTTT

j_gene: TRBJ2-2
v_gene: TRBV2
d_gene: TRBD1
abundance: .
CDR3aa: CASSEVPSTGGELFF
CDR3nt: TGTGCCAGCAGTGAAGTCCCATCGACAGGGGGGGAGCTGTTTTTT

j_gene: TRBJ2-3
v_gene: TRBV9
d_gene: TRBD2
abundance: .
CDR3aa: CASSLQGLAGVTDTQYF
CDR3nt: TGTGCCAGCAGCCTGCAGGGACTAGCGGGAGTAACAGATACGCAGTATTTT

j_gene: TRBJ2-7
v_gene: TRBV9
d_gene: .
abundance: .
CDR3aa: CASSPVGGESYEQYF
CDR3nt: TGTGCCAGCAGCCCCGTCGGGGGCGAATCCTACGAGCAGTACTTC

j_gene: TRBJ2-7
v_gene: TRBV7-2
d_gene: .
abundance: .
CDR3aa: CASSFGPSYEQYF
CDR3nt: TGTGCCAGCAGCTTCGGGCCCTCCTACGAGCAGTACTTC

j_gene: TRBJ1-2
v_gene: TRBV15
d_gene: .
abundance: .
CDR3aa: CATSRDKGTDYGYTF
CDR3nt: TGTGCCACCAGCAGAGATAAGGGGACGGACTATGGCTACACCTTC

j_gene: TRBJ2-7
v_gene: TRBV2
d_gene: .
abundance: .
CDR3aa: CASSVEFGGTPEQYF
CDR3nt: TGTGCCAGCAGTGTTGAATTCGGGGGAACACCCGAGCAGTACTTC

j_gene: TRBJ2-3
v_gene: TRBV7-7
d_gene: TRBD2
abundance: few
CDR3aa: CASSPIAGAFTDTQYF
CDR3nt: TGTGCTAGCAGCCCAATAGCGGGAGCCTTCACAGATACGCAGTATTTT

j_gene: TRBJ2-7
v_gene: TRBV5-1
d_gene: TRBD1
abundance: .
CDR3aa: CASSRGQGRYEQYF
CDR3nt: TGCGCCAGCAGCCGTGGACAGGGTCGGTACGAGCAGTACTTC

j_gene: TRBJ1-4
v_gene: TRBV7-9
d_gene: .
abundance: .
CDR3aa: CASSFGVSDEKLFF
CDR3nt: TGTGCCAGCAGCTTCGGGGTTAGCGATGAAAAACTGTTTTTT

j_gene: TRBJ2-7
v_gene: TRBV6-5
d_gene: TRBD2
abundance: .
CDR3aa: CASRPGLADYEQYF
CDR3nt: TGTGCCAGCAGACCGGGACTAGCGGACTACGAGCAGTACTTC

j_gene: TRBJ1-4
v_gene: TRBV9
d_gene: .
abundance: .
CDR3aa: CASSVGPINEKLFF
CDR3nt: TGTGCCAGCAGCGTAGGACCGATCAATGAAAAACTGTTTTTT

j_gene: TRBJ2-1
v_gene: TRBV5-1
d_gene: .
abundance: .
CDR3aa: CASSLGQSYNEQFF
CDR3nt: TGCGCCAGCTCCCTAGGACAGTCATACAATGAGCAGTTCTTC

j_gene: TRBJ2-6
v_gene: TRBV13
d_gene: .
abundance: .
CDR3aa: CASSLRDTGANVLTF
CDR3nt: TGTGCCAGCAGCCTCCGGGACACGGGGGCCAACGTCCTGACTTTC

j_gene: TRBJ2-3
v_gene: TRBV27
d_gene: .
abundance: .
CDR3aa: CASSLSQGWDTQYF
CDR3nt: TGTGCCAGCAGTTTATCGCAGGGTTGGGATACGCAGTATTTT